One and the same sample provided the 23 T cell receptor beta chains below, sequenced in a study of cytomegalovirus exposure and HLA in healthy donors. PCR amplification relied on 60 Vbeta primers (plus 13 Jbeta primers). Repertoires were generated with immunoSEQ multiplex PCR, while TCRdb's copy carries only in-frame clones and drops some. Counted here are approximately 150,000 clones, about four fifths occurring once; the ten biggest clones make up 7%. Sequencing input: PBMCs. The receptor source for this set is a woman under 40 in good health and CMV-seropositive.

The chain joins TRBV23-1 to TRBJ1-1; D unresolved. TRBV23-1 is classed as an ORF, of uncertain function. Trimming removed 3 bases at V and 1 base at J, with 12 bases between. This CDR3 is 15 amino acids long. In DNA, the CDR3 is TGCGCCAGCAGTCATTGGCGTCTAGAGAACACTGAAGCTTTCTTT. Protein: CASSHWRLENTEAFF.

The chain has TRBV5-8 and TRBJ1-4; 9 nucleotides align to TRBD1. In germline, CDR1 is SGHTS, CDR2 YDEGEE. The CDR3 loop spans 17 amino acids. V was clipped by 2 bases and J by 6 bases; unmatched bases: 11. Here the CDR3 reads CASSFLGQGWGHEKLFF. CDR3 coding DNA: TGTGCCAGCAGCTTCCTGGGACAGGGATGGGGACATGAAAAACTGTTTTTT.

The chain recombines TRBV4-1 with TRBJ2-7; 11 bases agree with TRBD2. V dropped 0 bases and J dropped 7; count of bases not matched to a gene: 8. The CDR3 is 16 residues long. Germline-derived CDR1 and CDR2 are MGHRA and YSYEKL. The CDR3 coding sequence is TGCGCCAGCAGCCAAGAGGCAGTAGCGGGGGGGTGGGAGCAGTACTTC. Encoded protein: CASSQEAVAGGWEQYF.

V usage is TRBV19 and J usage is TRBJ2-3; a weak D match, TRBD1 (6 bases). Germline values: CDR1 LNHDA, CDR2 SQIVND (reference sequence). V was clipped by 5 bases and J by 2 bases, with 14 bases between them. The CDR3 is made up of 15 amino acids. For the CDR3, the DNA is TGTGCCAGTAGTCCGCCAGGGGAATACACAGATACGCAGTATTTT. Residues: CASSPPGEYTDTQYF.

The J gene is TRBJ1-2, the V gene TRBV5-4; 10 bases line up with TRBD1. The V and J ends lost 3 bases and 8 bases, in that order; junction bases with no gene match: 13. Germline assignment: CDR1 SGHNT and CDR2 YYREEE (reference sequence). The CDR3 is 16 residues long. The CDR3 protein is CASSWSRDRGAGGYTF. CDR3 in DNA: TGTGCCAGCAGCTGGTCCCGGGACAGGGGAGCGGGCGGCTACACCTTC. The whole variable domain, filled in from reference TRBV5-4 and TRBJ1-2, reads ETGVTQSPTHLIKTRGQQVTLRCSSQSGHNTVSWYQQALGQGPQFIFQYYREEENGRGNFPPRFSGLQFPNYSSELNVNALELDDSALYLCASSWSRDRGAGGYTFGSGTRLTVV.

With regard to this clone: A junction boundary mismatches the germline segment, possibly from a read error. This chain connects TRBV6-1 to TRBJ2-5; tentatively, D is TRBD2 (5 bases). The CDR3 has 11 residues. The V gene's germline CDR1 is MNHNS and CDR2 SASEGT. The CDR3 DNA follows: TGTGCCAGCCTAGCAGTCTCTAAGCTGGACTTC. Protein: CASLAVSKLDF.

This clone was picked up a small number of times. CDR3 sequence reads: CASSFLAGVIYEQYF. The CDR3 nucleotides are TGTGCCAGCAGCTTCCTAGCGGGGGTGATCTACGAGCAGTACTTC. The chain links TRBV11-2 to TRBJ2-7, with 10 nucleotides matching TRBD2. The length of the CDR3 is 15 residues. V was clipped by 3 bases and J by 3 bases; unmatched bases: 5. The germline CDR1 and CDR2 sequences are SGHAT and FQNNGV.

A few counts support this clone. V and J are TRBV4-2 and TRBJ1-2; 8 bases align to TRBD1. The trim removed 0 bases at V and 6 bases at J, leaving 15 bases unmatched. CDR1 and CDR2 (germline): LGHNA, YNFKEQ. There are 18 residues in the CDR3. CDR3 sequence: CASSQEGTGGTGRNGYTF. The CDR3 DNA reads TGTGCCAGCAGCCAAGAGGGAACAGGGGGAACGGGTCGAAATGGCTACACCTTC.

J is TRBJ1-1 and V is TRBV4-1; 10 nucleotides align to TRBD1. This CDR3 contains 15 residues. Germline CDR1 and CDR2: MGHRA and YSYEKL. V lost 4 bases, J lost 6 bases, and 8 bases stayed unmatched. Here the CDR3 reads CASSLRQGAQAEAFF. The CDR3 DNA reads as TGCGCCAGCAGCCTAAGACAGGGGGCGCAGGCTGAAGCTTTCTTT.

This clone is a singleton in its sample. This chain connects TRBV7-9 to TRBJ2-5, with 7 bases aligning to TRBD1. With 4 bases clipped from V and 3 bases from J, the junction kept 8 bases outside the gene matches. Germline-derived CDR1 and CDR2 are SEHNR and FQNEAQ (reference sequence). The CDR3 loop spans 15 amino acids. The CDR3 nucleotides read TGTGCCAGCAGCTCCCAGGCAGGGGGTGAAGAGACCCAGTACTTC. It is translated as CASSSQAGGEETQYF.

This chain uses TRBV6-6 with TRBJ1-1; 7 bases align to TRBD1. Germline lookup yields CDR1 MNHNY and CDR2 SVGAGI (reference sequence). This CDR3 comprises 14 residues. V shed 7 bases and J 3 bases; nucleotides not matched to a gene: 8. The CDR3 DNA follows: TGTGCCAGCACCCCAGGGGGTGAGGACACTGAAGCTTTCTTT. This encodes CASTPGGEDTEAFF.

V usage is TRBV18 and J usage is TRBJ1-2; possibly TRBD1 for D (5 bases). With 8 bases removed from V and 3 bases from J, the gap between germline ends came to 16 bases. Germline V gene sequence: CDR1 KGHSH, CDR2 LQKENI. CDR3 length: 14 amino acids. CDR3 nucleotide sequence: TGTGCCAGCCAAGGGGCACCTCCTGACTATGGCTACACCTTC. Its translation: CASQGAPPDYGYTF.

This chain links TRBV2 with TRBJ1-4; D is unresolved. V was trimmed by 3 bases and J by 4 bases, leaving 12 bases between them. CDR1 and CDR2 (germline): SNHLY, FYNNEI. The CDR3 is made up of 15 amino acids. The CDR3: CASSDPNDFNEKLFF. CDR3 in DNA: TGTGCCAGCAGTGACCCGAACGACTTTAATGAAAAACTGTTTTTT.

V gene TRBV4-1 combines with J gene TRBJ2-1, with a tentative D call TRBD2 (6 bases). The CDR3 length is 14 residues. The germline V gene has CDR1 MGHRA and CDR2 YSYEKL. V lost 0 bases and J 13 bases, leaving 16 bases between the germline ends. CDR3 nucleotides: TGCGCCAGCAGCCAAGAGCGGGGAGATCCCCGTCAGTTCTTC. It encodes CASSQERGDPRQFF.

This chain joins TRBV7-9 and TRBJ1-5; tentatively, D is TRBD1 (6 bases). CDR1 is SEHNR, CDR2 FQNEAQ, per germline (reference sequence). Trimming took off 4 bases at V and 2 bases at J, with 6 bases between the two ends. The CDR3 runs 13 residues. This chain's CDR3 is CASSSGGNQPQHF. The DNA of the CDR3 is TGTGCCAGCAGCTCAGGGGGCAATCAGCCCCAGCATTTT.

The chain links TRBV19 to TRBJ2-4; 10 bases line up with TRBD2. Germline V gene data show CDR1 as LNHDA and CDR2 as SQIVND (reference sequence). V was pared by 3 bases and J by 2 bases, with 7 bases of the junction left unmatched. CDR3 length: 17 residues. CDR3 protein: CASSMLTSGASKNIQYF. CDR3 coding DNA: TGTGCCAGTAGTATGCTAACTAGCGGGGCCTCCAAAAACATTCAGTACTTC.

The chain employs TRBV15 and TRBJ1-2; the D gene is possibly TRBD1 (5 bases). Germline V CDR1 and CDR2: LNHNV, YYDKDF (reference sequence). This CDR3 region has 15 residues. V was clipped by 5 bases and J by 0 bases, with 13 bases between them. CDR3 in DNA: TGTGCCACCAGCCGAGGGGCCAGGCCTAACTATGGCTACACCTTC. Encoded protein: CATSRGARPNYGYTF. Combining the CDR3 with reference TRBV15 and TRBJ1-2 gives the whole variable domain DAMVIQNPRYQVTQFGKPVTLSCSQTLNHNVMYWYQQKSSQAPKLLFHYYDKDFNNEADTPDNFQSRRPNTSFCFLDIRSPGLGDTAMYLCATSRGARPNYGYTFGSGTRLTVV.

J is TRBJ2-2 and V is TRBV11-3; D gene ambiguous. V was cut by 3 bases and J by 5 bases, with 10 bases left in between. The germline gives CDR1 SGHNT, CDR2 YENEEA. CDR3 length equals 14 residues. CDR3: CASSFDAATGELFF. In nucleotides, the CDR3 is TGTGCCAGCAGCTTCGATGCGGCTACCGGGGAGCTGTTTTTT.

V is TRBV7-2 and J is TRBJ2-5; TRBD2 aligns across 7 bases. This CDR3 spans 14 amino acids. The V gene end was trimmed by 4 bases and the J gene end by 4 bases; junction bases not matched to a gene: 6. Germline CDR1 reads SGHTA; CDR2 reads FQGNSA. The CDR3 region is CASSSRASGETQYF. The CDR3 DNA reads as TGTGCCAGCAGCTCTAGAGCTAGCGGAGAGACCCAGTACTTC.

This chain joins TRBV5-1 and TRBJ2-1; 13 nucleotides agree with TRBD2. The CDR3 has 19 residues. Germline CDR1 reads SGHRS; CDR2 reads YFSETQ. With 0 bases clipped from V and 2 bases from J, the junction kept 8 bases outside the gene matches. The CDR3 DNA sequence: TGCGCCAGCAGCTTGGGACGACTAGCGGGGGGAGGAACCTACAATGAGCAGTTCTTC. Translating it yields CASSLGRLAGGGTYNEQFF. Together with reference TRBV5-1 and TRBJ2-1, the CDR3 gives the full variable domain: KAGVTQTPRYLIKTRGQQVTLSCSPISGHRSVSWYQQTPGQGLQFLFEYFSETQRNKGNFPGRFSGRQFSNSRSEMNVSTLELGDSALYLCASSLGRLAGGGTYNEQFFGPGTRLTVL.

This chain uses TRBV28 with TRBJ1-5; tentative D call: TRBD1 (5 bases). The CDR3 spans 16 residues. The germline gives CDR1 MDHEN, CDR2 SYDVKM. Trimming left V 2 bases short and J 3 bases short, with 14 bases between. The DNA for the CDR3 is TGTGCCAGCAGTTTACCCCGGGGGGTGAACAATCAGCCCCAGCATTTT. It translates to CASSLPRGVNNQPQHF.

The chain carries TRBV14 and TRBJ2-7; 13 bases map to TRBD2. Germline lookup yields CDR1 SGHDN and CDR2 FVKESK. This CDR3 is 14 amino acids long. J lost 4 bases, V lost 8 bases, and 5 bases had no gene match. CDR3 coding DNA: TGTGCCAGCCGGACTAGCGGGGGATTATACGAGCAGTACTTC. Translated: CASRTSGGLYEQYF. The full variable domain, completed using reference TRBV14 and TRBJ2-7, is EAGVTQFPSHSVIEKGQTVTLRCDPISGHDNLYWYRRVMGKEIKFLLHFVKESKQDESGMPNNRFLAERTGGTYSTLKVQPAELEDSGVYFCASRTSGGLYEQYFGPGTRLTVT.

The chain recombines TRBV29-1 with TRBJ2-1; D unresolved. The CDR3 totals 15 residues. Trimming cost V 6 bases and J 0 bases, with 15 bases left between them. CDR1 and CDR2 (germline): SQVTM, ANQGSEA. CDR3 sequence reads: CSVPPPGHSYNEQFF. CDR3 coding DNA: TGCAGCGTGCCCCCTCCAGGCCACTCCTACAATGAGCAGTTCTTC.